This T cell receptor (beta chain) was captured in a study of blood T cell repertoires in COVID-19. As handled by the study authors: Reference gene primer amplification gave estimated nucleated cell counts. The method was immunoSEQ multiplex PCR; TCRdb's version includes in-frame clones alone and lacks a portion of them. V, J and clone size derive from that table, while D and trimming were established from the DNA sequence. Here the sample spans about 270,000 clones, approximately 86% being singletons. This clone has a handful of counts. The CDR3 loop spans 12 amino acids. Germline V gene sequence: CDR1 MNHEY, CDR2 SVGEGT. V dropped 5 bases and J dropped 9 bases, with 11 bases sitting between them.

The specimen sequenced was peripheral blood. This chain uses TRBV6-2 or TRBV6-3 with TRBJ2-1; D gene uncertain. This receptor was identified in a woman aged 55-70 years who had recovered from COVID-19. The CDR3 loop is CASSTPYGEQFF. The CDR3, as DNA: TGTGCCAGCAGTACCCCATACGGTGAGCAGTTCTTC.